A single T cell receptor beta chain is shown here with its context. What it recognizes is unknown. This specimen belongs to a study of cytomegalovirus exposure and HLA in healthy donors. Study conclusions and caveats: Later examination showed HLA-associated TCR beta chains had greater clonal expansion than equally common others.

PCR amplification relied on 60 Vbeta primers (plus 13 Jbeta primers). TCRdb's copy holds only in-frame clones and misses some; the assay was immunoSEQ multiplex PCR. Altogether 60,000 to 80,000 clones are present, approximately 75% being singletons, with the ten largest covering 5% to 7%. Per the germline V gene, CDR1 is SGDLS and CDR2 is YYNGEE. J gave up 7 bases and V 1 base, and 9 bases lay outside the gene matches. The CDR3 loop spans 15 amino acids. The TCR comes from a woman aged 25 to 39 in good health and CMV-seronegative. The chain carries TRBV9 and TRBJ2-7, with 9 nucleotides matching TRBD2. Sequenced: PBMCs. The CDR3 nucleotides are TGTGCCAGCAGCGTAAGCATAGCGGGAGCGGAGGAGCAGTACTTC. It specifies CASSVSIAGAEEQYF.